The source of this TCR beta chain is a study of blood T cell repertoires in COVID-19. Study as a whole: Specimens from acute and convalescent COVID-19 originated in the United States, Italy and Spain. PBMCs, B-cell-depleted T cells, or T cells were the source of the cDNA or gDNA that made up the material.

Original data processing: Estimates of nucleated cell counts were drawn from the amplification of reference gene primers. The protocol was immunoSEQ multiplex PCR, while the TCRdb copy is restricted to in-frame clones and leaves out a portion. The V and J calls and clone size were taken over from that table, and D and trimming were inferred from the DNA. The table lists hundreds of thousands of clones, around 85% of them singletons. The CDR3 has 15 residues. Germline V lookup: CDR1 LGHNA, CDR2 YSLEER. V lost 0 bases to trimming and J lost 5 bases; unmatched junction nucleotides: 4. The chain recombines TRBV4-3 with TRBJ1-2; 9 nucleotides agree with TRBD1. The clonotype originates from a man between 45 and 60 years old with active or convalescent COVID-19. The sample comprised peripheral blood. This chain's CDR3 is CASSQESGTGYGYTF. The CDR3 DNA reads as TGCGCCAGCAGCCAAGAATCCGGGACAGGGTATGGCTACACCTTC.